Below are 13 T cell receptor beta chains sequenced from a single sample in a study of blood T cell repertoires in COVID-19. Some clones are missing from TCRdb's copy, which holds only in-frame ones; the method was immunoSEQ multiplex PCR. This sample has more than 400,000 clones, with roughly 85% found just once. Sequences were obtained from peripheral blood. The receptors shown here come from a human donor in a cohort sampled during active COVID-19.

This chain joins TRBV7-9 and TRBJ1-1; D is perhaps TRBD1 (5 bases). Germline loops: CDR1 SEHNR, CDR2 FQNEAQ (reference sequence). The CDR3 covers 13 residues. V gave up 4 bases and J gave up 5 bases, with 11 bases separating them. The CDR3 reads CASSSPGRTEAFF. In nucleotides, the CDR3 is TGTGCCAGCAGCTCCCCAGGGAGGACTGAAGCTTTCTTT.

This sequence joins TRBV7-3 and TRBJ2-1; TRBD2 aligns across 9 bases. The germline CDR1 and CDR2 sequences are SGHTA and FQGTGA. V dropped 1 base and J dropped 4; count of bases not matched to a gene: 17. The CDR3 covers 20 residues. DNA for the CDR3: TGTGCCAGCAGCTTAAGAGGTTCCGGGTCTAGCGGGACTACTTACAATGAGCAGTTCTTC. This translates into CASSLRGSGSSGTTYNEQFF. The entire variable domain, with the rest obtained from reference TRBV7-3 and TRBJ2-1, is as follows: GAGVSQTPSNKVTEKGKYVELRCDPISGHTALYWYRQSLGQGPEFLIYFQGTGAADDSGLPNDRFFAVRPEGSVSTLKIQRTERGDSAVYLCASSLRGSGSSGTTYNEQFFGPGTRLTVL.

The V and J genes are TRBV21-1 and TRBJ1-6; TRBD1 was called by the table and not checked on the DNA. TRBV21-1 is flagged as a pseudogene. The CDR3 runs 17 residues. This CDR3 reads CARPPHEDRVYNSPLHF. The DNA of the CDR3 is TGTGCCAGGCCGCCCCACGAGGACAGAGTTTATAATTCACCCCTCCACTTT.

This clone was recorded only once. V gene TRBV4-3 combines with J gene TRBJ2-7; 9 positions match TRBD1. J was trimmed by 6 bases and V by 0 bases; bases with no gene match: 12. Germline CDR1 LGHNA, CDR2 YSLEER. There are 17 residues in the CDR3. The CDR3 spells CASSQDLTGGYPSEQYF. CDR3 in DNA: TGCGCCAGCAGCCAAGATTTGACAGGGGGTTACCCCTCCGAGCAGTACTTC.

This chain uses TRBV14 with TRBJ1-6; TRBD1 agrees at 7 bases. After removal of 0 bases from V and 6 bases from J, the junction contained 5 bases not matched to a gene. The CDR3 consists of 16 residues. Looked up from germline, CDR1 is SGHDN and CDR2 is FVKESK. CDR3 amino acids: CASSQDRTGLNSPLHF. Here the CDR3 DNA reads TGTGCCAGCAGCCAAGATCGGACAGGTCTTAATTCACCCCTCCACTTT.

This sequence joins TRBV6-6 and TRBJ1-1; 8 bases are a match to TRBD1. The V and J ends lost 4 bases and 1 base, in that order; junction bases with no gene match: 8. CDR3 length equals 16 residues. Germline CDR1 MNHNY, CDR2 SVGAGI (reference sequence). CDR3 amino acids: CASSFDPGTGNTEAFF. The CDR3 region has the DNA TGTGCCAGCAGTTTCGACCCCGGGACAGGGAACACTGAAGCTTTCTTT.

This chain connects TRBV6-5 to TRBJ2-7, with 10 nucleotides matching TRBD2. The ends lost 7 bases at V and 0 bases at J; junction bases unmatched: 6. The germline CDR1 and CDR2 sequences are MNHEY and SVGAGI. This CDR3 spans 15 amino acids. The CDR3, as DNA: TGTGCCAGCATCAGACTAGCGGGTTACTCCTACGAGCAGTACTTC. Residues: CASIRLAGYSYEQYF.

J is TRBJ2-5 and V is TRBV2; 10 nucleotides line up with TRBD2. Trimming took 6 bases from V and 5 from J; bases not matched to a gene: 9. Germline V gene sequence: CDR1 SNHLY, CDR2 FYNNEI. The CDR3 consists of 15 residues. The chain's CDR3 is CASSLAGGIWETQYF. As DNA, the CDR3 is TGTGCCAGCAGCTTAGCGGGAGGTATTTGGGAGACCCAGTACTTC. The complete variable domain, with remaining parts taken from reference TRBV2 and TRBJ2-5, reads EPEVTQTPSHQVTQMGQEVILRCVPISNHLYFYWYRQILGQKVEFLVSFYNNEISEKSEIFDDQFSVERPDGSNFTLKIRSTKLEDSAMYFCASSLAGGIWETQYFGPGTRLLVL.

The V and J genes are TRBV5-1 and TRBJ2-3; 8 nucleotides match TRBD1. With 1 base clipped from V and 14 bases from J, the junction kept 18 bases outside the gene matches. In germline, CDR1 is SGHRS, CDR2 YFSETQ. This CDR3 comprises 16 residues. CDR3 nucleotides: TGCGCCAGCAGCTTGTCCGTTGGACAGGGCGTGTACCCTCCGTATTTT. Translating it yields CASSLSVGQGVYPPYF.

V gene TRBV29-1 combines with J gene TRBJ2-3; tentative D call: TRBD1 (5 bases). The germline CDR1 and CDR2 sequences are SQVTM and ANQGSEA. The CDR3 loop spans 12 amino acids. Trimming took 7 bases from V and 4 from J, leaving 12 bases between them. CDR3 bases: TGCAGCGCTTTACAGGATTCAGATACGCAGTATTTT. Its protein product is CSALQDSDTQYF.

The chain combines TRBV10-3 with TRBJ2-3; TRBD1 matches 8 bases. The CDR3 contains 14 residues. Germline trimming cut 6 bases from V and 4 bases from J; bases unmatched to any gene: 6. CDR1 and CDR2 (germline): ENHRY, SYGVKD. The CDR3 loop is CAIRPDRGPDTQYF. As DNA, the CDR3 is TGTGCCATCAGGCCAGACAGGGGCCCAGATACGCAGTATTTT.

CDR3 in DNA: TGTGCCTGGAGAGCGGGAGGGATTGAGCAGTTCTTC. This sequence encodes CAWRAGGIEQFF. The gene calls are TRBV30 and TRBJ2-1, with 10 bases aligning to TRBD2. The CDR3 runs 12 residues. Germline V gene lookup returns CDR1 GTSNPN and CDR2 SVGIG (reference sequence). V lost 3 bases to trimming and J lost 9 bases; unmatched junction nucleotides: 2.

This chain links TRBV5-6 with TRBJ2-1; TRBD1 is a possible D gene (5 bases). Deletions cut 0 bases from V and 4 bases from J, with 8 bases between. CDR1 SGHDT and CDR2 YYEEEE come from the germline V gene. CDR3 size: 14 residues. The CDR3 nucleotides read TGTGCCAGCAGCTTGGGACAGAATTACAATGAGCAGTTCTTC. It yields the protein CASSLGQNYNEQFF.